These 18 T cell receptor beta chains were all obtained from the same sample, sequenced in a study of T cell repertoires in cytomegalovirus infection. Their antigen targets remain unknown. TCRdb fed the reads into MiXCR, producing one record per CDR3 protein. The repertoire holds 650,000 to 850,000 distinct CDR3 sequences, with 29% as singletons. Sequenced here: cultured CD8+ T cells from PBMCs, sampled from culture after CMV antigen stimulation. These TCRs come from a human donor in good health (CMV status not recorded). Some clones in this sample may be carry-over from other donors' samples.

This clonotype was detected ten times or more. The DNA of the CDR3 is TGTGCCAGCAGTTACCTAGACAGAAGCAATCAGCCCCAGCATTTT. This translates into CASSYLDRSNQPQHF. The chain recombines TRBV6-2 or TRBV6-3 with TRBJ1-5; D possibly corresponds to TRBD1 (5 bases). Germline V gives CDR1 MNHEY, CDR2 SVGEGT. This CDR3 is built from 15 residues. Trimming removed 2 bases at V and 1 base at J, with 9 bases between.

The rearrangement joins TRBV29-1 to TRBJ1-2, with D perhaps TRBD1 (5 bases). The CDR3 extends over 12 amino acids. Per the germline V gene, CDR1 is SQVTM and CDR2 is ANQGSEA. Trimming cost V 4 bases and J 5 bases, with 11 bases left between them. The chain's CDR3 is CSVAGIGYGYTF. CDR3 DNA sequence: TGCAGCGTTGCAGGGATCGGGTATGGCTACACCTTC.

J is TRBJ2-5 and V is TRBV7-6; 9 bases match TRBD1. The V segment lost 1 base and the J segment 4 bases; nucleotides outside the gene matches: 7. This CDR3 region has 16 residues. Germline assignment: CDR1 SGHVS and CDR2 FNYEAQ. The CDR3 DNA reads TGTGCCAGCAGCTTAGTGCTACAGGGGGCAGGAGAGACCCAGTACTTC. Protein: CASSLVLQGAGETQYF.

The chain uses TRBV7-6 and TRBJ2-3; D could derive from TRBD1 or TRBD2 (6 bases each). Trimming cost V 8 bases and J 5 bases, with 14 bases left between them. The germline gives CDR1 SGHVS, CDR2 FNYEAQ. CDR3 size: 13 residues. CDR3 sequence reads: CASLGGPIDTQYF. In DNA, the CDR3 is TGTGCCAGCTTAGGGGGGCCTATAGATACGCAGTATTTT.

This clonotype was seen only a few times. The genes are TRBV9 and TRBJ1-2, with unresolved D. The V gene's germline CDR1 is SGDLS and CDR2 YYNGEE. The V end lost 4 bases, the J end lost 9 bases, and 7 bases lay between the germline ends. This CDR3 contains 10 residues. The CDR3 sequence: CASSPYRYTF. As DNA, the CDR3 is TGTGCCAGCAGCCCGTATCGCTACACCTTC.

The V and J genes are TRBV7-9 and TRBJ1-5; D unresolved. The ends were cut back, 3 bases at V and 2 bases at J, with 8 bases in the middle. This CDR3 is built from 14 residues. From germline, CDR1 is SEHNR and CDR2 FQNEAQ (reference sequence). The CDR3 here is CASSLLEGNQPQHF. The CDR3, as DNA: TGTGCCAGCAGCTTGTTGGAGGGCAATCAGCCCCAGCATTTT.

The sample holds many counts of this clonotype. J is TRBJ2-5 and V is TRBV27; D could derive from TRBD1 or TRBD2 (5 bases each). The V end lost 1 base, the J end lost 5 bases, and 14 bases lay between the germline ends. CDR1 MNHEY and CDR2 SMNVEV come from the germline V gene (reference sequence). CDR3 length: 15 residues. CDR3 sequence (DNA): TGTGCCAGCAGTTTATGGCCGGGGACCGGTGAGACCCAGTACTTC. This translates into CASSLWPGTGETQYF.

The J gene is TRBJ2-7, the V gene TRBV12-5, with 9 bases matching TRBD2. The germline V gene has CDR1 LGHNT and CDR2 FRNRAP. V trimming: 2 bases; J trimming: 4 bases; junction bases outside the gene matches: 9. This CDR3 spans 16 amino acids. For the CDR3, the DNA is TGTGCTAGTGGTTTGACAGGGACTAGCCAAAAATACGAGCAGTACTTC. Encoded protein: CASGLTGTSQKYEQYF.

This rearrangement joins TRBV7-2 to TRBJ2-3, with a weak D call TRBD2 (6 bases). Per germline, CDR1 SGHTA and CDR2 FQGNSA. The V end lost 1 base, the J end lost 5 bases, and 13 bases lay between the germline ends. CDR3 size: 15 residues. CDR3 nucleotide sequence: TGTGCCAGCAGCTTAGATGGAGCGGGCCGAGATACGCAGTATTTT. The encoded protein is CASSLDGAGRDTQYF.

This clonotype has only a few counts. The CDR3, as DNA: TGTGCCAGCAGTGTTCAGGGGGCGTACAATGAGCAGTTCTTC. Amino acid sequence: CASSVQGAYNEQFF. The chain uses TRBV6-1 and TRBJ2-1; 8 bases agree with TRBD1. Looked up from germline, CDR1 is MNHNS and CDR2 is SASEGT. The CDR3 runs to 14 residues. With 4 bases clipped from V and 4 bases from J, the junction kept 3 bases outside the gene matches.

This sequence joins TRBV7-2 and TRBJ2-5; maybe TRBD1 (7 bases). The CDR3 has 15 residues. Germline values: CDR1 SGHTA, CDR2 FQGNSA. Trimming removed 5 bases at V and 5 bases at J, with 18 bases between. The CDR3 protein is CASSTKEGARETQYF. CDR3 bases: TGTGCCAGCAGCACAAAGGAGGGGGCCAGGGAGACCCAGTACTTC.

The chain uses TRBV12-3 or TRBV12-4 and TRBJ2-7; D possibly corresponds to TRBD1 (6 bases). V lost 8 bases and J lost 3, with 20 bases in between. There are 15 residues in the CDR3. DNA for the CDR3: TGTGCCAGCCGTTCAGGGGCTTCTGCCATCTACGAGCAGTACTTC. Encoded protein: CASRSGASAIYEQYF.

This clonotype was counted between two and nine times. Written as DNA, the CDR3 is TGTGCCAGCAGCTTAGCCGGACTCCACGGGGAGACCCAGTACTTC. It encodes CASSLAGLHGETQYF. The V and J genes are TRBV7-2 and TRBJ2-5; a possible D gene is TRBD2 (5 bases). CDR3 length equals 15 residues. Trimming removed 0 bases from V and 5 bases from J, with 13 bases in between. CDR1 is SGHTA, CDR2 FQGNSA, per germline.

The chain employs TRBV10-3 and TRBJ1-6; maybe TRBD1 (5 bases). Germline CDR1 is ENHRY and CDR2 is SYGVKD. V shed 11 bases and J shed 2 bases, with 16 bases lying between them. The CDR3 is made up of 15 amino acids. In DNA form, the CDR3 reads TGTGCCCCCACGGTGGGGGGACCCTATAATTCACCCCTCCACTTT. This gives the protein CAPTVGGPYNSPLHF.

The chain joins TRBV7-6 to TRBJ2-3; 8 bases are shared with TRBD1. J gave up 2 bases and V 5 bases, and 15 bases lay outside the gene matches. This CDR3 is 18 amino acids long. Per germline, CDR1 SGHVS and CDR2 FNYEAQ. For the CDR3, the DNA is TGTGCCAGCAGCGGGCGGGCAACCGGGACAGGATTCACAGATACGCAGTATTTT. Translation: CASSGRATGTGFTDTQYF.

The chain has TRBV19 and TRBJ2-1, with a possible D match to TRBD2 (6 bases). Germline lookup yields CDR1 LNHDA and CDR2 SQIVND (reference sequence). The CDR3 covers 16 residues. Trimming removed 1 base from V and 7 bases from J, with 17 bases in between. CDR3 DNA: TGTGCCAGTAGTATAGGGGTTGCGGGGCCTAGGAATGAGCAGTTCTTC. This codes for CASSIGVAGPRNEQFF.

There are a few counts of this clonotype. The J gene is TRBJ2-2, the V gene TRBV5-4; TRBD2 is a possible D gene (6 bases). Germline V gene sequence: CDR1 SGHNT, CDR2 YYREEE (reference sequence). V lost 0 bases and J lost 10, with 13 bases in between. The CDR3 sequence is 14 residues long. DNA of the CDR3: TGTGCCAGCAGCTTGGCCGGCGGGGTAGAGGAGCTGTTTTTT. The encoded protein is CASSLAGGVEELFF.

The chain employs TRBV6-5 and TRBJ2-1; 8 bases align to TRBD1. The V segment lost 4 bases and the J segment 9 bases; nucleotides outside the gene matches: 8. The CDR3 has 14 residues. Germline CDR1 is MNHEY and CDR2 is SVGAGI. Written as DNA, the CDR3 is TGTGCCAGCAGTTCACCCCAGGGGGCAGGTGAGCAGTTCTTC. Translating gives CASSSPQGAGEQFF.